This T cell receptor beta chain was profiled in a study of cytomegalovirus exposure and HLA in healthy donors. This CDR3 has 12 amino acids. With 2 bases removed from V and 7 bases from J, the gap between germline ends came to 8 bases. Germline lookup yields CDR1 MDHEN and CDR2 SYDVKM. With 60 Vbeta and 13 Jbeta primers, the PCR was carried out. TCRdb keeps only in-frame clones here, not all; method: immunoSEQ multiplex PCR. This table lists 96,000 or so clones. The specimen sequenced was PBMCs. The chain carries TRBV28 and TRBJ1-1; D possibly corresponds to TRBD1 (6 bases). The source of this sequence is a girl aged 10 to 17 in good health and CMV-seropositive. The CDR3, as DNA: TGTGCCAGCAGTTTAACAGGGTTTGAAGCTTTCTTT. Residues: CASSLTGFEAFF. Based on the CDR3 plus reference TRBV28 and TRBJ1-1, the full variable domain is DVKVTQSSRYLVKRTGEKVFLECVQDMDHENMFWYRQDPGLGLRLIYFSYDVKMKEKGDIPEGYSVSREKKERFSLILESASTNQTSMYLCASSLTGFEAFFGQGTRLTVV.